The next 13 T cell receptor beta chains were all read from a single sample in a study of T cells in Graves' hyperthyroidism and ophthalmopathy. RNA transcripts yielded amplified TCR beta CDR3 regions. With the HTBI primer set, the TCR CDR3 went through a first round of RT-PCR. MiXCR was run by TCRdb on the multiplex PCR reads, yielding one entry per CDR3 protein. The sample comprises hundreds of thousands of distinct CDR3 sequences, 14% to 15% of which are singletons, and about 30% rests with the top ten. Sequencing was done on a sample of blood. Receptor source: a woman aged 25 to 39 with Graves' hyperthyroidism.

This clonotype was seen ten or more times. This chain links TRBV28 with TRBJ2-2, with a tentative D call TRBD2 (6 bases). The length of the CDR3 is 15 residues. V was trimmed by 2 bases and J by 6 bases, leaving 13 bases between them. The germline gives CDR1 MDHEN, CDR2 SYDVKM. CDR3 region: CASSLGEVAAGELFF. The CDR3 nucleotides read TGTGCCAGCAGTTTAGGGGAAGTAGCGGCCGGGGAGCTGTTTTTT.

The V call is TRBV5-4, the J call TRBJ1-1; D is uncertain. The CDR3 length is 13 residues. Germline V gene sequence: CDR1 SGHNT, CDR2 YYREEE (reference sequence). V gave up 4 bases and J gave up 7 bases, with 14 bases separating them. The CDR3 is CASSLSTAREAFF. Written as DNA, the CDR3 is TGTGCCAGCAGCCTGTCGACGGCCCGTGAAGCTTTCTTT.

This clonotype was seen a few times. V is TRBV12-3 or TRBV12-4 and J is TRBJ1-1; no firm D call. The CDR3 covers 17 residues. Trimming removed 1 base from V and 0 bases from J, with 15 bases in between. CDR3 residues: CASSLGAGRSVNTEAFF. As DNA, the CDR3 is TGTGCCAGCAGTTTAGGAGCCGGGAGGAGTGTGAACACTGAAGCTTTCTTT.

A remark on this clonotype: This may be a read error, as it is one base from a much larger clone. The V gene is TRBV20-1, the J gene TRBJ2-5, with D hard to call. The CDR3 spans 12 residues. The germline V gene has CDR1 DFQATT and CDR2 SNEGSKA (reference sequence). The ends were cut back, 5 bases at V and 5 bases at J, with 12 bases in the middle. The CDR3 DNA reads TGCAGTGCTGTTGGACGGATGGAGACCCAGTACTTC. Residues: CSAVGRMETQYF.

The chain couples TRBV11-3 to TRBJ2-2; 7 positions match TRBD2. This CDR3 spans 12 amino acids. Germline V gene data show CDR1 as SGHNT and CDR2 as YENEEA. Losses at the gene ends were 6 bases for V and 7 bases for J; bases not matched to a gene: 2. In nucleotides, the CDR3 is TGTGCCAGCAGTGGGGAGGGCGGGGAGCTGTTTTTT. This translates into CASSGEGGELFF.

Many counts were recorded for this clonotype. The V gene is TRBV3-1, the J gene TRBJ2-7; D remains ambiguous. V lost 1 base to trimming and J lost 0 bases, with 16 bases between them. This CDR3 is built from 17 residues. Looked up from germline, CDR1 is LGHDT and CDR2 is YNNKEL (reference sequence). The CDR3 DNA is TGTGCCAGCAGCCAAGTAAGCGCATCCCCCTCCTCCTACGAGCAGTACTTC. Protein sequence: CASSQVSASPSSYEQYF.

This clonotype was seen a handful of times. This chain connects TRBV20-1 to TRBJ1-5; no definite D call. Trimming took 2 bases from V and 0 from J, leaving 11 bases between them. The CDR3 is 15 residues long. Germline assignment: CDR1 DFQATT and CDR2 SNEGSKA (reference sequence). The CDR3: CSARNGYNSNQPQHF. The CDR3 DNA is TGCAGTGCTAGAAATGGCTACAATAGCAATCAGCCCCAGCATTTT.

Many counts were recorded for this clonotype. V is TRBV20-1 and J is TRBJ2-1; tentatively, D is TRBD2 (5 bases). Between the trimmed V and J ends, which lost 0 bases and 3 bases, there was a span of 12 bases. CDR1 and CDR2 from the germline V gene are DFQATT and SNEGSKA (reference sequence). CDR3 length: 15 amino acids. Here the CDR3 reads CSARDHKRSYNEQFF. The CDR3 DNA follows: TGCAGTGCTAGAGATCATAAGCGGAGCTACAATGAGCAGTTCTTC.

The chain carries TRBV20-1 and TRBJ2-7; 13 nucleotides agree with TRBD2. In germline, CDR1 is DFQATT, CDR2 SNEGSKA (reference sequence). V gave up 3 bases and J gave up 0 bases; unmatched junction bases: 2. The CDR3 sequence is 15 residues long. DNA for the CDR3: TGCAGTGCTAGCCGGACTAGCGGGAGCTCCTACGAGCAGTACTTC. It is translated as CSASRTSGSSYEQYF.

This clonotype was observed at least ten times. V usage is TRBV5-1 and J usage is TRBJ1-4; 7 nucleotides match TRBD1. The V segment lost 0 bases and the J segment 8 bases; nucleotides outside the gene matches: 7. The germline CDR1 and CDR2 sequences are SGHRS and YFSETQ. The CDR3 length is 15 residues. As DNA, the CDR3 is TGCGCCAGCAGCTTGGAGACAGGGAAGGGAGAAAAACTGTTTTTT. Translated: CASSLETGKGEKLFF.

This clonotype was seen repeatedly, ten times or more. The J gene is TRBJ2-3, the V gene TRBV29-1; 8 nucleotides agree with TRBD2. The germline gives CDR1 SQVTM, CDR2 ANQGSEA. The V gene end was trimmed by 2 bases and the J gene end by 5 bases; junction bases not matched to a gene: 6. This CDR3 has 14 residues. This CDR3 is CSVEKAGVRDTQYF. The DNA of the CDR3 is TGCAGCGTTGAAAAAGCGGGAGTGCGAGATACGCAGTATTTT.

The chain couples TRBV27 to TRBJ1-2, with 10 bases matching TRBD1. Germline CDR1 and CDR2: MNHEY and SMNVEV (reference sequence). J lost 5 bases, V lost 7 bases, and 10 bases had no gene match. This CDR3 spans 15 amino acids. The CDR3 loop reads CASTPFRDRGYGYTF. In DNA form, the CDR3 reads TGTGCCAGCACCCCATTCCGGGACAGGGGATATGGCTACACCTTC.

The CDR3 region has the DNA TGTGCCTGGATAAAATTAAGGGACCGATCTGGAAACACCATATATTTT. The encoded protein is CAWIKLRDRSGNTIYF. This chain links TRBV30 with TRBJ1-3, with D possibly TRBD1 on 5 matching bases. CDR3 size: 16 residues. Per the germline V gene, CDR1 is GTSNPN and CDR2 is SVGIG (reference sequence). The germline V and J ends were trimmed by 4 bases and 1 base, with 17 bases remaining between them. The full variable domain, its missing parts supplied by reference TRBV30 and TRBJ1-3, is SQTIHQWPATLVQPVGSPLSLECTVEGTSNPNLYWYRQAAGRGLQLLFYSVGIGQISSEVPQNLSASRPQDRQFILSSKKLLLSDSGFYLCAWIKLRDRSGNTIYFGEGSWLTVV.